These 32 T cell receptor beta chains were sequenced from one sample in a study of CD8+ T cells in alopecia areata. Extracted from the samples, RNA was reverse transcribed into cDNA to serve as the sequencing template. Produced via immunoSEQ multiplex PCR; TCRdb's table is partial and in-frame only. Of approximately 89,000 clones listed, roughly two fifths are singletons. Source material: CD4+ T cells sorted from blood. The source is a human donor with alopecia areata.

This clone was counted a few times. This chain connects TRBV5-1 to TRBJ1-1; no clear D. Trimming cost V 4 bases and J 1 base, with 11 bases left between them. Germline V gene data show CDR1 as SGHRS and CDR2 as YFSETQ. The CDR3 runs 14 residues. The CDR3: CASSIGGGNTEAFF. The DNA for the CDR3 is TGCGCCAGCAGCATAGGAGGAGGGAACACTGAAGCTTTCTTT.

The rearrangement uses TRBV10-3 and TRBJ1-5; D is unclear. Germline-derived CDR1 and CDR2 are ENHRY and SYGVKD. V lost 6 bases and J lost 4, with 10 bases in between. This CDR3 comprises 13 residues. DNA for the CDR3: TGTGCCATCAGGAGGGTAGAAAATCAGCCCCAGCATTTT. Translated: CAIRRVENQPQHF.

The chain combines TRBV2 with TRBJ2-5; 8 bases map to TRBD2. This CDR3 spans 16 amino acids. The V segment lost 6 bases and the J segment 4 bases; nucleotides outside the gene matches: 13. The germline gives CDR1 SNHLY, CDR2 FYNNEI. CDR3 amino acids: CASSPLSSGGLETQYF. The DNA for the CDR3 is TGTGCCAGCAGCCCCCTCTCCAGCGGGGGTCTAGAGACCCAGTACTTC.

This clone showed up just once. The V call is TRBV29-1, the J call TRBJ1-1; 7 bases are a match to TRBD1. With V trimmed by 7 bases and J by 1 base, 9 bases remained unmatched. Per the germline V gene, CDR1 is SQVTM and CDR2 is ANQGSEA. This CDR3 contains 14 residues. Written as DNA, the CDR3 is TGCAGCGCCGGGGAGGACAGGCCGAACACTGAAGCTTTCTTT. It is translated as CSAGEDRPNTEAFF.

The gene calls are TRBV4-1 and TRBJ1-1; D unclear. The length of the CDR3 is 13 residues. Germline V gives CDR1 MGHRA, CDR2 YSYEKL. V lost 3 bases, J lost 0 bases, and 5 bases lay in between. As DNA, the CDR3 is TGCGCCAGCAGCCACATCATGAACACTGAAGCTTTCTTT. It yields the protein CASSHIMNTEAFF.

The V gene is TRBV30, the J gene TRBJ2-3; 9 bases agree with TRBD2. From germline, CDR1 is GTSNPN and CDR2 SVGIG (reference sequence). The CDR3 loop spans 15 amino acids. With 0 bases clipped from V and 5 bases from J, the junction kept 6 bases outside the gene matches. Here the CDR3 DNA reads TGTGCCTGGAGTGTACTTGGGACTAGCCAAGATACGCAGTATTTT. The encoded protein is CAWSVLGTSQDTQYF.

This clone was detected a few times. V and J are TRBV29-1 and TRBJ2-7; 7 nucleotides agree with TRBD1. V lost 7 bases and J lost 2; bases outside the gene matches: 5. The CDR3 runs 12 residues. Germline CDR1 and CDR2: SQVTM and ANQGSEA. The CDR3 DNA reads as TGCAGCGCTAGGGACAGTACCTACGAGCAGTACTTC. Amino acid sequence: CSARDSTYEQYF.

The V gene is TRBV5-1, the J gene TRBJ2-3; D possibly corresponds to TRBD1 (5 bases). The CDR3 is 15 amino acids. V lost 0 bases and J 0 bases, leaving 8 bases between the germline ends. Germline CDR1 reads SGHRS; CDR2 reads YFSETQ. In DNA, the CDR3 is TGCGCCAGCAGCTTGGAGTCAGGGAGCACAGATACGCAGTATTTT. Residues: CASSLESGSTDTQYF.

This clone occurred a few times. The DNA of the CDR3 is TGTGCCAGCAGGGAAGGACAGGTTCGAGAAAAACTGTTTTTT. Translation: CASREGQVREKLFF. The chain couples TRBV28 to TRBJ1-4, with TRBD1 matching 7 bases. V was pared by 6 bases and J by 8 bases, with 9 bases of the junction left unmatched. The CDR3 spans 14 residues. CDR1 is MDHEN and CDR2 is SYDVKM in the germline V gene.

The chain has TRBV9 and TRBJ1-1; D may be TRBD1 (5 bases). This CDR3 is 15 amino acids long. Germline V gene data show CDR1 as SGDLS and CDR2 as YYNGEE. V dropped 0 bases and J dropped 3 bases, with 12 bases sitting between them. The CDR3 nucleotides are TGTGCCAGCAGCGTAGTGTCCGGGACGGACACTGAAGCTTTCTTT. Its protein is CASSVVSGTDTEAFF. Full variable domain (rest looked up from reference TRBV9 and TRBJ1-1): DSGVTQTPKHLITATGQRVTLRCSPRSGDLSVYWYQQSLDQGLQFLIQYYNGEERAKGNILERFSAQQFPDLHSELNLSSLELGDSALYFCASSVVSGTDTEAFFGQGTRLTVV.

Only a few counts were recorded for this clone. The V call is TRBV14, the J call TRBJ2-2; D not certain. The germline V gene has CDR1 SGHDN and CDR2 FVKESK. The CDR3 is 14 amino acids. Trimming left V 0 bases short and J 3 bases short, with 5 bases between. CDR3 bases: TGTGCCAGCAGCCAAGACCCGTACACCGGGGAGCTGTTTTTT. Translating it yields CASSQDPYTGELFF.

The rearrangement uses TRBV15 and TRBJ2-3; 8 bases map to TRBD2. With V trimmed by 9 bases and J by 2 bases, 13 bases remained unmatched. Germline CDR1 and CDR2: LNHNV and YYDKDF (reference sequence). CDR3 length: 16 amino acids. The CDR3 region is CATQLGSGGYTDTQYF. As DNA, the CDR3 is TGTGCCACACAGCTTGGGAGCGGGGGATACACAGATACGCAGTATTTT.

The DNA of the CDR3 is TGTGCCAGCAGTCCGGAGTGGGATACGCAGTATTTT. This gives the protein CASSPEWDTQYF. V and J are TRBV28 and TRBJ2-3; no reliable D call. This CDR3 comprises 12 residues. CDR1 MDHEN and CDR2 SYDVKM come from the germline V gene. Trimming stripped 5 bases from V and 6 bases from J, with 9 bases between.

This chain joins TRBV28 and TRBJ2-7, with 7 bases lining up with TRBD2. The J segment lost 9 bases and the V segment lost 5 bases, leaving 7 bases of the junction unmatched. The CDR3 loop spans 12 amino acids. Germline V CDR1 and CDR2: MDHEN, SYDVKM. This chain's CDR3 is CASSTAGFPQYF. DNA for the CDR3: TGTGCCAGCAGTACAGCGGGGTTTCCGCAGTACTTC.

This clone was observed a few times. This chain joins TRBV7-6 and TRBJ2-1; D perhaps matches TRBD2 (6 bases). The CDR3 sequence is 14 residues long. The V gene's germline CDR1 is SGHVS and CDR2 FNYEAQ. V lost 2 bases, J lost 7 bases, and 12 bases lay in between. In nucleotides, the CDR3 is TGTGCCAGCAGCTTATATAAGGGGAGGAATGAGCAGTTCTTC. Protein: CASSLYKGRNEQFF.

J is TRBJ1-2 and V is TRBV29-1, with D hard to call. Trimming removed 6 bases from V and 2 bases from J, with 7 bases in between. CDR1 and CDR2 (germline): SQVTM, ANQGSEA. The CDR3 length is 11 residues. Here the CDR3 DNA reads TGCAGCGTGACCGACAACTATGGCTACACCTTC. Its translation: CSVTDNYGYTF.

The chain uses TRBV29-1 and TRBJ1-2; 7 bases match TRBD1. V shed 4 bases and J 2 bases; nucleotides not matched to a gene: 4. This CDR3 comprises 13 residues. Germline CDR1 is SQVTM and CDR2 is ANQGSEA. CDR3 sequence reads: CSVGQGENYGYTF. The CDR3, as DNA: TGCAGCGTTGGACAGGGAGAGAACTATGGCTACACCTTC.

This sequence joins TRBV27 and TRBJ2-5; TRBD2 is a possible D gene (6 bases). Trimming left V 4 bases short and J 5 bases short, with 23 bases between. CDR3 length: 17 amino acids. CDR1 and CDR2 (germline): MNHEY, SMNVEV (reference sequence). The CDR3 DNA follows: TGTGCCAGCAGTTCCCTCGGGGAGGACACCGGGACGGAGACCCAGTACTTC. This sequence encodes CASSSLGEDTGTETQYF.

CDR3 amino acids: CASSQDSAYNEQFF. DNA for the CDR3: TGTGCCAGCAGCCAAGATTCCGCTTACAATGAGCAGTTCTTC. The rearrangement joins TRBV14 to TRBJ2-1, with unresolved D. This CDR3 has 14 amino acids. With 0 bases removed from V and 4 bases from J, the gap between germline ends came to 7 bases. The germline V gene encodes CDR1 SGHDN and CDR2 FVKESK.

The V call is TRBV2, the J call TRBJ2-1; D is unclear. CDR1 is SNHLY, CDR2 FYNNEI, per germline. There are 11 residues in the CDR3. Trimming stripped 5 bases from V and 7 bases from J, with 6 bases between. In nucleotides, the CDR3 is TGTGCCAGCAGTACCGGGAATGAGCAGTTCTTC. This sequence encodes CASSTGNEQFF.

The rearrangement uses TRBV30 and TRBJ1-1, with TRBD1 as a possible D gene (5 bases). The CDR3 spans 15 residues. Germline-derived CDR1 and CDR2 are GTSNPN and SVGIG (reference sequence). V was trimmed by 3 bases and J by 0 bases, leaving 14 bases between them. In DNA, the CDR3 is TGTGCCTGGAGCCCGGGACCCCTCCTGAACACTGAAGCTTTCTTT. Translated: CAWSPGPLLNTEAFF.

V usage is TRBV30 and J usage is TRBJ2-3, with TRBD2 as a possible D gene (6 bases). Trimming removed 4 bases at V and 2 bases at J, with 13 bases between. There are 14 residues in the CDR3. Germline values: CDR1 GTSNPN, CDR2 SVGIG (reference sequence). CDR3 nucleotides: TGTGCCTGGATGGGTAGCGGATTCACAGATACGCAGTATTTT. Translated, it gives CAWMGSGFTDTQYF. The full variable domain, with the rest looked up from reference TRBV30 and TRBJ2-3, is SQTIHQWPATLVQPVGSPLSLECTVEGTSNPNLYWYRQAAGRGLQLLFYSVGIGQISSEVPQNLSASRPQDRQFILSSKKLLLSDSGFYLCAWMGSGFTDTQYFGPGTRLTVL.

V gene TRBV29-1 combines with J gene TRBJ2-3; perhaps D is TRBD1 or TRBD2 (5 bases each). Germline V gives CDR1 SQVTM, CDR2 ANQGSEA. V lost 8 bases, J lost 5 bases, and 17 bases lay in between. The CDR3 is 13 amino acids. This CDR3 reads CSHEGPPGDTQYF. CDR3 nucleotide sequence: TGCAGCCATGAGGGGCCCCCGGGAGATACGCAGTATTTT.

At least ten counts were recorded for this clone. The chain has TRBV18 and TRBJ2-5, with D possibly matching TRBD1 (6 bases). CDR1 and CDR2 from the germline V gene are KGHSH and LQKENI. Trimming took 2 bases from V and 2 from J, leaving 12 bases between them. This CDR3 contains 15 residues. DNA of the CDR3: TGTGCCAGCTCACCAGCGACAGGTCCGCAAGAGACCCAGTACTTC. Translating it yields CASSPATGPQETQYF.

With respect to this clone: A much larger clone differs from this one at a single base, so this may be a read error. This chain uses TRBV7-2 with TRBJ2-5; no definite D call. CDR1 is SGHTA and CDR2 is FQGNSA in the germline V gene. The CDR3 has 11 amino acids. V was cut by 3 bases and J by 5 bases, with 4 bases left in between. The CDR3 here is CASSFGETQYF. DNA of the CDR3: TGTGCCAGCAGCTTCGGGGAGACCCAGTACTTC. Looking up the rest from reference TRBV7-2 and TRBJ2-5 gives the full variable domain: GAGVSQSPSNKVTEKGKDVELRCDPISGHTALYWYRQSLGQGLEFLIYFQGNSAPDKSGLPSDRFSAERTGGSVSTLTIQRTQQEDSAVYLCASSFGETQYFGPGTRLLVL.

V is TRBV5-1 and J is TRBJ2-7; 10 bases match TRBD1. V trimming: 4 bases; J trimming: 3 bases; junction bases outside the gene matches: 7. The CDR3 loop spans 15 amino acids. Germline-derived CDR1 and CDR2 are SGHRS and YFSETQ. In DNA, the CDR3 is TGCGCCAGCAGCCCGTGGGGGACAGGGGTCTACGAGCAGTACTTC. This sequence encodes CASSPWGTGVYEQYF.

V is TRBV30 and J is TRBJ2-7; the D is unclear. Germline V gene sequence: CDR1 GTSNPN, CDR2 SVGIG (reference sequence). The CDR3 covers 13 residues. The V and J ends lost 3 bases and 9 bases respectively, with 18 bases between them. DNA for the CDR3: TGTGCCTGGAGCGCCGTTGAAGGGCAGCGGCAGTACTTC. It translates to CAWSAVEGQRQYF.

The chain combines TRBV7-2 with TRBJ2-7, with D uncertain. Germline V gene sequence: CDR1 SGHTA, CDR2 FQGNSA. The length of the CDR3 is 13 residues. V shed 5 bases and J shed 3 bases, with 11 bases lying between them. CDR3 region: CASSPRTGYEQYF. The CDR3 coding sequence is TGTGCCAGCAGCCCCCGGACGGGCTACGAGCAGTACTTC.

The V gene is TRBV15, the J gene TRBJ2-4; the D is unclear. The CDR3 sequence is 17 residues long. Germline V gene sequence: CDR1 LNHNV, CDR2 YYDKDF (reference sequence). The V and J ends lost 1 base and 0 bases respectively, with 13 bases between them. The CDR3 bases are TGTGCCACCAGCAGAGTTGGAACCCTCCTAGCCAAAAACATTCAGTACTTC. It yields the protein CATSRVGTLLAKNIQYF.

V usage is TRBV11-2 and J usage is TRBJ1-2; D is ambiguous. In germline, CDR1 is SGHAT, CDR2 FQNNGV. This CDR3 is 15 amino acids long. V lost 4 bases and J 0 bases, leaving 12 bases between the germline ends. The CDR3 DNA is TGTGCCAGCAGCTCCCCGACGGAAACTAACTATGGCTACACCTTC. As protein: CASSSPTETNYGYTF.

The V gene is TRBV30, the J gene TRBJ1-2; D call uncertain. The ends were cut back, 0 bases at V and 6 bases at J, with 14 bases in the middle. CDR1 is GTSNPN, CDR2 SVGIG, per germline (reference sequence). This CDR3 region has 14 residues. The CDR3 sequence is CAWSVNRQRHGYTF. CDR3 nucleotide sequence: TGTGCCTGGAGTGTCAACCGCCAGAGGCATGGCTACACCTTC.

As regards this clone: The same CDR3 arises from other DNA sequences in this sample as well. The chain uses TRBV28 and TRBJ2-6; tentative D call: TRBD2 (6 bases). Germline CDR1 is MDHEN and CDR2 is SYDVKM. The V end lost 3 bases, the J end lost 0 bases, and 6 bases lay between the germline ends. This CDR3 has 15 residues. CDR3 residues: CASSLGGSGANVLTF. The DNA for the CDR3 is TGTGCCAGCAGTTTGGGGGGCTCTGGGGCCAACGTCCTGACTTTC.